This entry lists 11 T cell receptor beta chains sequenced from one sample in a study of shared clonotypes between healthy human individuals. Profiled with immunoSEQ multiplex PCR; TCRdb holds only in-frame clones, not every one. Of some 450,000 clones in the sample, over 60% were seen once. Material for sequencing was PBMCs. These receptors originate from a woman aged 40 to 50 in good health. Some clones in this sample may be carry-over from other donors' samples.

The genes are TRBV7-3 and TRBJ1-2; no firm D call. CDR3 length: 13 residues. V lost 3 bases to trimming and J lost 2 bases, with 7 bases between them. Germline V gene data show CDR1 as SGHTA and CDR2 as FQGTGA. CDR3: CASSFGGNYGYTF. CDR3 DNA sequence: TGTGCCAGCAGCTTCGGTGGGAACTATGGCTACACCTTC. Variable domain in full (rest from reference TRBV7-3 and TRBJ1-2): GAGVSQTPSNKVTEKGKYVELRCDPISGHTALYWYRQSLGQGPEFLIYFQGTGAADDSGLPNDRFFAVRPEGSVSTLKIQRTERGDSAVYLCASSFGGNYGYTFGSGTRLTVV.

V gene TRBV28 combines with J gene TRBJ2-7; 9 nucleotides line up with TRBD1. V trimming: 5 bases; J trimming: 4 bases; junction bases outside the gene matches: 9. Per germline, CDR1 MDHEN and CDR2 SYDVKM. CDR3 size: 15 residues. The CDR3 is CASSSPGQGYYEQYF. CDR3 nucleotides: TGTGCCAGCAGTAGCCCGGGACAGGGTTATTACGAGCAGTACTTC.

CDR3 nucleotide sequence: TGTGCCAGCAGTGGCCTAGCGGGACTTTACGAGCAGTACTTC. This sequence encodes CASSGLAGLYEQYF. The chain uses TRBV2 and TRBJ2-7, with 9 bases identical to TRBD2. CDR1 and CDR2 (germline): SNHLY, FYNNEI. V lost 4 bases and J lost 4; bases outside the gene matches: 5. The CDR3 sequence is 14 residues long.

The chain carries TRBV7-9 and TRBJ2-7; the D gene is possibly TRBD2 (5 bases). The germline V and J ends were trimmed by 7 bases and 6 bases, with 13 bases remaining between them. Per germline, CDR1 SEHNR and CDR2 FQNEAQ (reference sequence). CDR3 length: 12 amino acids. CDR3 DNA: TGTGCCAGCATCAAAGTGGCGGGCGAGCAGTACTTC. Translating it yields CASIKVAGEQYF.

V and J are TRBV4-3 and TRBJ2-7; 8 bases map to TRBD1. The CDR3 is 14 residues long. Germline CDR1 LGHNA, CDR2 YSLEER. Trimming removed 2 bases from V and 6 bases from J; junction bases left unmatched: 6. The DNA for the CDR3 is TGCGCCAGCAGCCAAAGGACAGGGTGGGGCGAGCAGTACTTC. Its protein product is CASSQRTGWGEQYF.

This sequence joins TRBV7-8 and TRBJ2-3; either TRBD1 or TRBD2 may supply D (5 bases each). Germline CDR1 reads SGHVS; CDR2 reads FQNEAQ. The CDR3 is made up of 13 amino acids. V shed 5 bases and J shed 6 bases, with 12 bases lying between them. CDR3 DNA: TGTGCCAGCAGCCCGACTGGGACCGATACGCAGTATTTT. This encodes CASSPTGTDTQYF.

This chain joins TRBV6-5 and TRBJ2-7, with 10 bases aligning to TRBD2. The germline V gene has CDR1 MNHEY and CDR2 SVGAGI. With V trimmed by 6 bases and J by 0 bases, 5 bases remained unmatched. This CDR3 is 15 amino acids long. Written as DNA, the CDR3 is TGTGCCAGCAGAGGACTAGCGGAGAACTCCTACGAGCAGTACTTC. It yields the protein CASRGLAENSYEQYF.

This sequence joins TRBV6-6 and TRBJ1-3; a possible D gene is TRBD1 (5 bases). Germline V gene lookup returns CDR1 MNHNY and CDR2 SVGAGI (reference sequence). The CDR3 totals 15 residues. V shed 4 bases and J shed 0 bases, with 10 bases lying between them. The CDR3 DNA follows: TGTGCCAGCAGTTGGGGACTCCCCTCTGGAAACACCATATATTTT. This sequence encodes CASSWGLPSGNTIYF.

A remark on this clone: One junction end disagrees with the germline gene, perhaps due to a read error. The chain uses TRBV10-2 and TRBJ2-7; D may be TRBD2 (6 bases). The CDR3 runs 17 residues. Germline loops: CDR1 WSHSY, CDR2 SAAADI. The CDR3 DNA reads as TGCACCAGCAGTGATGGGGGGAGCCCGATACTCTCCTACGAGCAGTACTTC. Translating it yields CTSSDGGSPILSYEQYF.

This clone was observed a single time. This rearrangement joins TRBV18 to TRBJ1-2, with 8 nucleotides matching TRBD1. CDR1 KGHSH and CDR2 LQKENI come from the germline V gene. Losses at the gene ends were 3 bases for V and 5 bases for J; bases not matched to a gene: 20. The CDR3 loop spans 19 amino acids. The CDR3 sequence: CASSPSPTGGMEVGYGYTF. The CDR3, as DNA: TGTGCCAGCTCACCTTCTCCAACAGGGGGAATGGAGGTGGGGTATGGCTACACCTTC.

CDR3 residues: CASSDGLAGGYEQYF. CDR3 nucleotides: TGTGCCAGCAGTGATGGACTAGCGGGAGGATACGAGCAGTACTTC. This chain joins TRBV6-6 and TRBJ2-7; 14 bases line up with TRBD2. This CDR3 spans 15 amino acids. Germline V gene sequence: CDR1 MNHNY, CDR2 SVGAGI (reference sequence). Germline trimming cut 5 bases from V and 4 bases from J; bases unmatched to any gene: 4.